The 20 T cell receptor beta chains below come from one sample, sequenced in a study of vaccination and CD4 T cells after COVID-19. Treatment: approximately nine-day PBMC culture with coronavirus spike peptide pools or control peptides (ViraFEST assay). CD4+ T cells that had been cultured provided DNA sequenced with the Oncomine TCR Beta short-read assay. MiXCR, applied by TCRdb to the PCR reads, yields one record per CDR3 protein. There are more than 10,000 distinct CDR3 sequences in the sample; more than 45% occur only once, and 28% lies in the top ten. Their antigens remain unidentified. The sequenced sample was CD4+ T cells from blood, cultured in vitro. These receptors were taken from a human donor who had recovered from COVID-19.

This clonotype turned up a few times. The CDR3 region has the DNA TGTGCCAGCAGTTTCCACAGGGGCTTTGCTGGCTACACCTTC. This sequence encodes CASSFHRGFAGYTF. This chain uses TRBV27 with TRBJ1-2; 7 nucleotides align to TRBD1. V gave up 3 bases and J gave up 7 bases; unmatched junction bases: 8. Germline V gene data show CDR1 as MNHEY and CDR2 as SMNVEV (reference sequence). The CDR3 is made up of 14 amino acids.

The sample holds a few counts of this clonotype. CDR3 nucleotide sequence: TGTGCCAGCAGCTTGTTGACAGGGTCTGATGGGGCCAACGTCCTGACTTTC. Residues: CASSLLTGSDGANVLTF. This sequence joins TRBV11-1 and TRBJ2-6; 7 bases align to TRBD1. V lost 3 bases to trimming and J lost 3 bases; unmatched junction nucleotides: 8. Germline CDR1 SGHAT, CDR2 FQDESV (reference sequence). The CDR3 totals 17 residues.

The chain links TRBV2 to TRBJ2-5; possibly TRBD2 for D (6 bases). V gave up 5 bases and J gave up 5 bases, with 12 bases separating them. Looked up from germline, CDR1 is SNHLY and CDR2 is FYNNEI. This CDR3 is built from 13 residues. CDR3 bases: TGTGCCAGCAGTCGGGGGAGGTTGGAGACCCAGTACTTC. It translates to CASSRGRLETQYF.

The chain combines TRBV7-6 with TRBJ2-6; D gene ambiguous. V dropped 1 base and J dropped 3 bases, with 4 bases sitting between them. Germline V lookup: CDR1 SGHVS, CDR2 FNYEAQ. CDR3 length: 14 amino acids. The chain's CDR3 is CASSLEGGANVLTF. The DNA for the CDR3 is TGTGCCAGCAGCTTAGAAGGTGGGGCCAACGTCCTGACTTTC.

This clonotype came up a few times. The chain recombines TRBV7-9 with TRBJ2-1; D possibly corresponds to TRBD1 (6 bases). Trimming cost V 5 bases and J 0 bases, with 14 bases left between them. Germline CDR1 is SEHNR and CDR2 is FQNEAQ (reference sequence). This CDR3 is 16 amino acids long. In DNA form, the CDR3 reads TGTGCCAGCAGCCCTCTTCAGGGGAACTCCTACAATGAGCAGTTCTTC. It yields the protein CASSPLQGNSYNEQFF. The complete variable domain, with remaining parts taken from reference TRBV7-9 and TRBJ2-1, reads DTGVSQNPRHKITKRGQNVTFRCDPISEHNRLYWYRQTLGQGPEFLTYFQNEAQLEKSRLLSDRFSAERPKGSFSTLEIQRTEQGDSAMYLCASSPLQGNSYNEQFFGPGTRLTVL.

This chain links TRBV20-1 with TRBJ1-3, with no clear D. The CDR3 length is 15 residues. Germline V gives CDR1 DFQATT, CDR2 SNEGSKA (reference sequence). Trimming shortened V by 0 bases and J by 0 bases, and 9 bases separated the two germline ends. The CDR3 DNA sequence: TGCAGTGCTAGAGAGGGCAGGTACTCTGGAAACACCATATATTTT. Its protein is CSAREGRYSGNTIYF.

The chain is built from TRBV7-2 and TRBJ1-1; a possible D gene is TRBD1 (5 bases). The CDR3 covers 12 residues. V was shortened by 1 base and J by 10 bases, with 10 bases between the two germline ends. CDR1 SGHTA and CDR2 FQGNSA come from the germline V gene. The CDR3 nucleotides read TGTGCCAGCAGCTTAGTGGGCGGGACAGCTTTCTTT. Its protein product is CASSLVGGTAFF.

The chain links TRBV27 to TRBJ2-3; 11 bases align to TRBD2. After removal of 2 bases from V and 3 bases from J, the junction contained 7 bases not matched to a gene. CDR1 and CDR2 (germline): MNHEY, SMNVEV (reference sequence). CDR3 length: 17 residues. CDR3 amino acids: CASSLRSGGASTDTQYF. As DNA, the CDR3 is TGTGCCAGCAGTTTACGTAGCGGGGGGGCCTCAACAGATACGCAGTATTTT.

The chain has TRBV7-9 and TRBJ2-2, with D tentatively TRBD1 or TRBD2 (6 bases each). Germline V CDR1 and CDR2: SEHNR, FQNEAQ (reference sequence). The CDR3 length is 15 residues. Trimming pared 1 base from V and 7 bases from J, leaving 13 bases between. DNA for the CDR3: TGTGCCAGCAGCTTAGAGGGGGGAGCCGTCGGGGAGCTGTTTTTT. It specifies CASSLEGGAVGELFF.

V gene TRBV12-3 or TRBV12-4 combines with J gene TRBJ2-5; the match to TRBD1 covers 7 bases. V shed 0 bases and J 5 bases; nucleotides not matched to a gene: 6. The CDR3 covers 15 residues. The chain's CDR3 is CASSLAQGVGETQYF. In DNA, the CDR3 is TGTGCCAGCAGTTTAGCCCAGGGGGTCGGGGAGACCCAGTACTTC.

The rearrangement uses TRBV7-6 and TRBJ1-4, with D hard to call. Trimming shortened V by 0 bases and J by 3 bases, and 8 bases separated the two germline ends. The CDR3 extends over 15 amino acids. Germline loops: CDR1 SGHVS, CDR2 FNYEAQ. The CDR3 nucleotides read TGTGCCAGCAGCTTAGCTTCAGGAGCTAATGAAAAACTGTTTTTT. Its translation: CASSLASGANEKLFF.

The chain is built from TRBV20-1 and TRBJ1-2; possibly TRBD1 for D (6 bases). Germline CDR1 is DFQATT and CDR2 is SNEGSKA (reference sequence). The CDR3 has 14 amino acids. V lost 2 bases, J lost 4 bases, and 14 bases lay in between. As DNA, the CDR3 is TGCAGTGCTAGATCGGGGGGCCCTCCCTATGGCTACACCTTC. Residues: CSARSGGPPYGYTF.

The chain combines TRBV20-1 with TRBJ2-3, with TRBD2 matching 12 bases. Per germline, CDR1 DFQATT and CDR2 SNEGSKA (reference sequence). Losses at the gene ends were 6 bases for V and 9 bases for J; bases not matched to a gene: 4. The CDR3 is 12 residues long. In DNA, the CDR3 is TGCAGTGCGCCTAGCGGGAGGGCCACGCAGTATTTT. This codes for CSAPSGRATQYF.

The chain links TRBV19 to TRBJ1-2; 7 bases align to TRBD1. This CDR3 is 14 amino acids long. CDR1 is LNHDA, CDR2 SQIVND, per germline (reference sequence). With V trimmed by 7 bases and J by 3 bases, 8 bases remained unmatched. The CDR3 spells CASTLDRSYYGYTF. CDR3 nucleotides: TGTGCCAGTACCCTGGACAGGTCCTACTATGGCTACACCTTC.

The chain combines TRBV9 with TRBJ2-5; D call uncertain. The CDR3 totals 13 residues. The germline V and J ends were trimmed by 0 bases and 5 bases, with 8 bases remaining between them. Germline V gene data show CDR1 as SGDLS and CDR2 as YYNGEE. This CDR3 is CASSVGPTETQYF. The CDR3 DNA reads as TGTGCCAGCAGCGTAGGACCTACGGAGACCCAGTACTTC. The whole variable domain, remainder taken from reference TRBV9 and TRBJ2-5, is DSGVTQTPKHLITATGQRVTLRCSPRSGDLSVYWYQQSLDQGLQFLIQYYNGEERAKGNILERFSAQQFPDLHSELNLSSLELGDSALYFCASSVGPTETQYFGPGTRLLVL.

This clonotype came up once. The rearrangement uses TRBV5-8 and TRBJ1-2, with no clear D. V was shortened by 1 base and J by 4 bases, with 5 bases between the two germline ends. This CDR3 region has 12 residues. Germline V CDR1 and CDR2: SGHTS, YDEGEE. CDR3 nucleotide sequence: TGTGCCAGCAGCTTGTTGGTCTATGGCTACACCTTC. This sequence encodes CASSLLVYGYTF. Looking up the rest from reference TRBV5-8 and TRBJ1-2 gives the full variable domain: EAGVTQSPTHLIKTRGQQATLRCSPISGHTSVYWYQQALGLGLQFLLWYDEGEERNRGNFPPRFSGRQFPNYSSELNVNALELEDSALYLCASSLLVYGYTFGSGTRLTVV.

This clonotype has only a few counts. Relative to the germline gene, one junction end is altered; a read error may explain this. V usage is TRBV20-1 and J usage is TRBJ1-5, with 7 bases matching TRBD1. The germline V gene has CDR1 DFQATT and CDR2 SNEGSKA (reference sequence). The CDR3 spans 13 residues. Here the CDR3 reads CSARGTGKQPQHF. CDR3 DNA sequence: TGCAGTGCTAGAGGGACAGGCAAGCAGCCCCAGCATTTT.

The genes are TRBV20-1 and TRBJ1-3; D is unclear. Germline CDR1 and CDR2: DFQATT and SNEGSKA (reference sequence). The V and J ends lost 2 bases and 4 bases respectively, with 12 bases between them. The CDR3 length is 14 residues. The CDR3 sequence: CSARHPTEGNTIYF. CDR3 DNA: TGCAGTGCTAGACACCCCACAGAGGGAAACACCATATATTTT.

The J gene is TRBJ1-2, the V gene TRBV27; no reliable D call. V was pared by 2 bases and J by 2 bases, with 6 bases between. Germline V gives CDR1 MNHEY, CDR2 SMNVEV (reference sequence). The CDR3 runs 13 residues. The CDR3 nucleotides read TGTGCCAGCAGTTTAGTACAGAACTATGGCTACACCTTC. It yields the protein CASSLVQNYGYTF.

Here the CDR3 reads CASSHLQSTDTQYF. For the CDR3, the DNA is TGCGCCAGCAGCCACCTACAGAGCACAGATACGCAGTATTTT. V and J are TRBV5-1 and TRBJ2-3; D uncertain. V dropped 4 bases and J dropped 0 bases, with 9 bases sitting between them. CDR1 SGHRS and CDR2 YFSETQ come from the germline V gene. This CDR3 has 14 residues.